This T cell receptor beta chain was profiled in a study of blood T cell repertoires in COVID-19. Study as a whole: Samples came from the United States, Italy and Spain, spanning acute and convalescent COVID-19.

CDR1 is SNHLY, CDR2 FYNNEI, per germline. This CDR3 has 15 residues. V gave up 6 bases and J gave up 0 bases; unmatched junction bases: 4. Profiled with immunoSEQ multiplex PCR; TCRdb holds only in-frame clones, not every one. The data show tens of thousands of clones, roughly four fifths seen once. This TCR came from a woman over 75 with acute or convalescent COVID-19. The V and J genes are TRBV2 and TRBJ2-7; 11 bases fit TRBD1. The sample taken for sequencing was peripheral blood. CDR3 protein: CASRAGTGGSYEQYF. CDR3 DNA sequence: TGTGCCAGCAGAGCCGGGACAGGGGGCTCCTACGAGCAGTACTTC.